This TCR beta chain derives from a study of T-cell reconstitution after alpha-beta-depleted transplantation in children. Unique molecular identifiers tagged the TCRbeta library. TCRdb analysed the PCR reads with MiXCR anew, one entry per CDR3 protein. The sample includes around 580,000 distinct CDR3 sequences, 27% of them seen just once. Study observations and caveats: As was reported, about two months after transplant, alpha-beta T cells came from several hundred expanded graft clones. Where some patients showed high TCRbeta diversity at day 60, it came from recipient T cells and thymic progenitors that had survived. Newly produced T cells mostly provided counts and TCRbeta diversity after one year, as hyperexpanded clones declined.

A note on this clonotype: Its antigen remains unidentified.

V shed 6 bases and J 4 bases; nucleotides not matched to a gene: 6. Per germline, CDR1 MNHNS and CDR2 SASEGT. This CDR3 is built from 15 residues. The source is a boy younger than two with Wiskott-Aldrich syndrome, due to receive a stem cell transplant. Sequencing used PBMCs, obtained before TCRalphabeta/CD19-depleted stem cell transplant. The chain uses TRBV6-1 and TRBJ2-1, with 10 bases identical to TRBD2. CDR3 nucleotides: TGTGCCAGCAGGGGAGGACTAGCGGAATACAATGAGCAGTTCTTC. Residues: CASRGGLAEYNEQFF.